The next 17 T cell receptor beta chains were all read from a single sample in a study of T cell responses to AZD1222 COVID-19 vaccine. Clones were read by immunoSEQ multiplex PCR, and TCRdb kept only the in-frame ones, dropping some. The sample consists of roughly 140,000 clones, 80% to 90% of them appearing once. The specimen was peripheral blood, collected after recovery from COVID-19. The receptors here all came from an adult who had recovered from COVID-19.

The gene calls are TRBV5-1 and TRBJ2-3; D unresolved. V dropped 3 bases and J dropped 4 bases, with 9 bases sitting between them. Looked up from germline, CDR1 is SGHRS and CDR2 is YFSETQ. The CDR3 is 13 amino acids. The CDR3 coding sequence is TGCGCCAGCAGCTCTACTATGGCAGATACGCAGTATTTT. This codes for CASSSTMADTQYF.

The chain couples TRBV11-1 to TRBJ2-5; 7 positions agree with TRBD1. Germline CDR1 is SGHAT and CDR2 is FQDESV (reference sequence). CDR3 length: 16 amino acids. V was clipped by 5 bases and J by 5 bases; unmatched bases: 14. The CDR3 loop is CASSPRRDRVGETQYF. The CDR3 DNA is TGTGCCAGCAGCCCCAGAAGAGACAGGGTGGGCGAGACCCAGTACTTC.

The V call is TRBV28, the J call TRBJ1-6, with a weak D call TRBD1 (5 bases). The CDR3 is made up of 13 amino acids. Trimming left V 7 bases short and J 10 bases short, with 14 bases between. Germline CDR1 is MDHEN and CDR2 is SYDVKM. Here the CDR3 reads CASIQAGSSPLHF. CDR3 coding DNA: TGTGCCAGCATCCAAGCAGGGAGCTCACCCCTCCACTTT.

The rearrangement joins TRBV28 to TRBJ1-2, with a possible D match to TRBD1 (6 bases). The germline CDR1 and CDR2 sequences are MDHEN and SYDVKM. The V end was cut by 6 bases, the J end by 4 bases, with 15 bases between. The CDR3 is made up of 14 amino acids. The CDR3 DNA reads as TGTGCCAGCAGCCGCGGGGGGGCTGGCTATGGCTACACCTTC. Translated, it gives CASSRGGAGYGYTF.

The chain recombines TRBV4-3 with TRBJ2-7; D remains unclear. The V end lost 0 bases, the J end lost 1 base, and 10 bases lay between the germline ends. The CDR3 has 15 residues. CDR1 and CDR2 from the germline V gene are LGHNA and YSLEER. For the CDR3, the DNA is TGCGCCAGCAGCCAAGATAGAGCACCGTCCTACGAGCAGTACTTC. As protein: CASSQDRAPSYEQYF.

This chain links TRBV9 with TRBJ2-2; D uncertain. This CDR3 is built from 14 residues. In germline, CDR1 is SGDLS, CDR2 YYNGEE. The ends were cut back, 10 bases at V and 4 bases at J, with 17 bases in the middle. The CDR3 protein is CASLRDSGTGELFF. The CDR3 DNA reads TGTGCCTCCCTTCGAGACTCAGGCACCGGGGAGCTGTTTTTT.

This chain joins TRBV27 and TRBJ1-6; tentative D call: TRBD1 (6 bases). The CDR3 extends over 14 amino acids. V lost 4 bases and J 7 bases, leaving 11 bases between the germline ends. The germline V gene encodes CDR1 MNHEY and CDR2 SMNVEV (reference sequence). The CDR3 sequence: CASSYRTANSPLHF. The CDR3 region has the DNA TGTGCCAGCAGTTATCGGACAGCAAATTCACCCCTCCACTTT.

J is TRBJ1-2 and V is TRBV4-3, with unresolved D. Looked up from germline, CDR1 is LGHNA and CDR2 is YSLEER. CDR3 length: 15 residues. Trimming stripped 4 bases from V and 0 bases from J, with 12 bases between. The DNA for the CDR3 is TGCGCCAGCAGCCCGACTGGGTGGACTAACTATGGCTACACCTTC. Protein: CASSPTGWTNYGYTF.

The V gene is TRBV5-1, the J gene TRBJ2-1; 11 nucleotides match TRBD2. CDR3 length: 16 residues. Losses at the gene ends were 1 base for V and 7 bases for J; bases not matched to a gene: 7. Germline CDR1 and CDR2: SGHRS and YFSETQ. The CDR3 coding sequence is TGCGCCAGCAGCTTGACATTAGCGGGAGGGCCAAATGAGCAGTTCTTC. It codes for CASSLTLAGGPNEQFF.

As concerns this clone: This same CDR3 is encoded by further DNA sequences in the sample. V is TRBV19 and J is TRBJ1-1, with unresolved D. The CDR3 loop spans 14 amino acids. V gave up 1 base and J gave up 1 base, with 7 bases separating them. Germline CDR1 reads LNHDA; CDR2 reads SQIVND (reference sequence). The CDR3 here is CASSIAAGNTEAFF. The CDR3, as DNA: TGTGCCAGTAGTATAGCAGCAGGGAACACTGAAGCTTTCTTT.

The CDR3, as DNA: TGTGCCAGCAGCTTGGCCCCCGTGGGGAGGTCTGGAAACACCATATATTTT. Translated: CASSLAPVGRSGNTIYF. This chain links TRBV5-6 with TRBJ1-3; unclear D gene. The CDR3 runs 17 residues. Deletions cut 0 bases from V and 1 base from J, with 14 bases between. Germline V lookup: CDR1 SGHDT, CDR2 YYEEEE. Full variable domain (outside the CDR3, taken from reference TRBV5-6 and TRBJ1-3): DAGVTQSPTHLIKTRGQQVTLRCSPKSGHDTVSWYQQALGQGPQFIFQYYEEEERQRGNFPDRFSGHQFPNYSSELNVNALLLGDSALYLCASSLAPVGRSGNTIYFGEGSWLTVV.

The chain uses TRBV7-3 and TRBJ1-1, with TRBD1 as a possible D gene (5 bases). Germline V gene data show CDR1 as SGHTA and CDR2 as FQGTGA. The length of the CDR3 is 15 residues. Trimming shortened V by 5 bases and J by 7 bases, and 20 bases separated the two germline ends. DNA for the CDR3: TGTGCCAGCAGCCTTGTAACAGGAGACGGAGTTGAAGCTTTCTTT. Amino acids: CASSLVTGDGVEAFF. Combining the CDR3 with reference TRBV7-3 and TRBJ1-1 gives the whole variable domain GAGVSQTPSNKVTEKGKYVELRCDPISGHTALYWYRQSLGQGPEFLIYFQGTGAADDSGLPNDRFFAVRPEGSVSTLKIQRTERGDSAVYLCASSLVTGDGVEAFFGQGTRLTVV.

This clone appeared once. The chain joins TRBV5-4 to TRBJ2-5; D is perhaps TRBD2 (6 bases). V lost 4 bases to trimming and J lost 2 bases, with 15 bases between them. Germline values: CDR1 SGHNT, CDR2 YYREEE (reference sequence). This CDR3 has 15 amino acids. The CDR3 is CASSPEGWGQETQYF. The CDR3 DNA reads TGTGCCAGCAGCCCGGAGGGGTGGGGGCAAGAGACCCAGTACTTC.

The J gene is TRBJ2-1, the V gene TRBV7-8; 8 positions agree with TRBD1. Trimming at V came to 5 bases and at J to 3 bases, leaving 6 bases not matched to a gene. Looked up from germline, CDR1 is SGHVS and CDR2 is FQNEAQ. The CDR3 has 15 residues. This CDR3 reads CASSPRGQLYNEQFF. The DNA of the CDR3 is TGTGCCAGCAGCCCCAGGGGGCAGCTCTACAATGAGCAGTTCTTC. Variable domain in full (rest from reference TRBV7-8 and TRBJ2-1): GAGVSQSPRYKVAKRGQDVALRCDPISGHVSLFWYQQALGQGPEFLTYFQNEAQLDKSGLPSDRFFAERPEGSVSTLKIQRTQQEDSAVYLCASSPRGQLYNEQFFGPGTRLTVL.

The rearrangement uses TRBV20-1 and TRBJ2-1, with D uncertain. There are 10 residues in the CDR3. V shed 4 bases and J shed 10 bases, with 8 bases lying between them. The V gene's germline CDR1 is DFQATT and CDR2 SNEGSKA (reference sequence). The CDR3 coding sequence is TGCAGTGCTACTGACGGGGAGCAGTTCTTC. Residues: CSATDGEQFF.

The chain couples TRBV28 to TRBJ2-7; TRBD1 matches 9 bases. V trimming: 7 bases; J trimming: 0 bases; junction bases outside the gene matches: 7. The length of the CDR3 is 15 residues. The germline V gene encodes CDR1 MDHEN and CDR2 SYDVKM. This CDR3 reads CASTPSGQGSYEQYF. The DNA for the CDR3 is TGTGCCAGCACTCCCTCGGGACAGGGCTCCTACGAGCAGTACTTC.

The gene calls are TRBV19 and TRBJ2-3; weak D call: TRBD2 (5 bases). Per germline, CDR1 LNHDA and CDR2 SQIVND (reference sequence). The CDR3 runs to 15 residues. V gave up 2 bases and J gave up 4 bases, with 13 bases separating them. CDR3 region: CASSIRGTVADTQYF. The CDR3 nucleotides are TGTGCCAGTAGTATACGGGGTACGGTGGCAGATACGCAGTATTTT.